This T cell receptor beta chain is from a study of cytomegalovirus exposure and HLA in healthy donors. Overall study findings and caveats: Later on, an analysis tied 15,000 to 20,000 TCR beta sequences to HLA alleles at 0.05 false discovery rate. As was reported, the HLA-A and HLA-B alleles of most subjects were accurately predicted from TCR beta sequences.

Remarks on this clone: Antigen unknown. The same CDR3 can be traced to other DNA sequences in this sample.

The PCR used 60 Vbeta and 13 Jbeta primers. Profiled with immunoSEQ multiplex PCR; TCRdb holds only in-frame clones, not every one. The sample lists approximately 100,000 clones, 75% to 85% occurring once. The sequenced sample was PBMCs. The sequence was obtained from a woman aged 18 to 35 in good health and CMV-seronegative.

The CDR3, as DNA: TGTGCCAGCAGCCTTGACAGGGAAGAGACCCAGTACTTC. Translation gives CASSLDREETQYF. The chain employs TRBV11-2 and TRBJ2-5, with 7 bases fitting TRBD1. V was pared by 5 bases and J by 3 bases, with 3 bases of the junction left unmatched. CDR3 length: 13 amino acids. Germline CDR1 reads SGHAT; CDR2 reads FQNNGV.